This entry lists 3 T cell receptor beta chains sequenced from one sample in a study of PD-1 blockade in classical Hodgkin lymphoma. The data were produced by immunoSEQ multiplex PCR, yet TCRdb's version contains in-frame clones alone and is incomplete. The table lists tens of thousands of clones, around 64% of them singletons. Every patient experienced relapse after autologous stem cell transplantation, and brentuximab vedotin exposure varied. Material: peripheral blood mononuclear cells (PBMCs), obtained at baseline. These receptors all come from a human donor with classical Hodgkin lymphoma.

V and J are TRBV5-1 and TRBJ2-1; D is possibly TRBD2 (6 bases). Germline lookup yields CDR1 SGHRS and CDR2 YFSETQ. The ends were cut back, 1 base at V and 0 bases at J, with 11 bases in the middle. CDR3 length: 16 amino acids. The CDR3 DNA reads as TGCGCCAGCAGCTTGCCCGGGACTGGCTCCTACAATGAGCAGTTCTTC. As protein: CASSLPGTGSYNEQFF.

The chain couples TRBV6-5 to TRBJ1-5, with 10 positions matching TRBD1. V was clipped by 5 bases and J by 7 bases; unmatched bases: 5. This CDR3 has 14 amino acids. The germline gives CDR1 MNHEY, CDR2 SVGAGI. DNA for the CDR3: TGTGCCAGCAGTCAAACGACAGGGGGCCAGCCCCAGCATTTT. Residues: CASSQTTGGQPQHF.

This chain links TRBV9 with TRBJ2-1; 15 nucleotides line up with TRBD2. Germline values: CDR1 SGDLS, CDR2 YYNGEE. This CDR3 spans 19 amino acids. The V and J ends lost 4 bases and 4 bases, in that order; junction bases with no gene match: 12. The CDR3 is CASSSRGLAGGSGYNEQFF. Here the CDR3 DNA reads TGTGCCAGCAGCTCAAGAGGACTAGCGGGAGGGTCAGGGTACAATGAGCAGTTCTTC.